This T cell receptor beta chain was sequenced for a study of OX40 agonist ivuxolimab in advanced cancers. General study results and limits: Partial responders receiving 0.1-3.0 mg/kg showed among the lowest clonal expansion. Relative to CD4+, CD8+ T cells held more expanded clones on average.

Notes on this clone: What it binds is unknown.

V shed 0 bases and J shed 2 bases, with 11 bases lying between them. The CDR3 consists of 15 residues. In germline, CDR1 is SGHNT, CDR2 YYREEE (reference sequence). Some clones are missing from TCRdb's copy, which holds only in-frame ones; the method was immunoSEQ multiplex PCR. The table records tens of thousands of clones, 85% to 90% of them present only once. Patients who had autoimmune disease history or got systemic immunosuppression were left out. The material sequenced was CD4+ or CD8+ T cells sorted from blood, taken in a trial of the OX40 agonist ivuxolimab. The receptor was derived from an adult with an advanced solid tumor such as melanoma, head and neck, liver or kidney cancer. The chain links TRBV5-4 to TRBJ2-5; D may be TRBD1 or TRBD2 (5 bases each). The DNA of the CDR3 is TGTGCCAGCAGCTTGGATCCGAGGGGACAAGAGACCCAGTACTTC. This encodes CASSLDPRGQETQYF.